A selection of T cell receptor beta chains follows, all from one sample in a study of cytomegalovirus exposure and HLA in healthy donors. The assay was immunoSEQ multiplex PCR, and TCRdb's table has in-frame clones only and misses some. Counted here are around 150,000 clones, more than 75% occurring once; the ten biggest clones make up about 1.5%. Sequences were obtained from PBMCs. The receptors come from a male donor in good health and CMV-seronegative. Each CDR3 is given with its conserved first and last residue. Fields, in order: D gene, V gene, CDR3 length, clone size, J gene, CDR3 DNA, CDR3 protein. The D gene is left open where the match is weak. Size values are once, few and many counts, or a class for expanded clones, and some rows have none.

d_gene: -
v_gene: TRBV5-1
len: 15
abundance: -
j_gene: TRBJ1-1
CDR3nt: TGCGCCAGCAGCTTGGCGCCAGTCCCGAACACTGAAGCTTTCTTT
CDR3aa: CASSLAPVPNTEAFF

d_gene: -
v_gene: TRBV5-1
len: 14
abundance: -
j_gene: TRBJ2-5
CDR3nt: TGCGCCAGCAGCCTAGGACTAGGGGGAGAGACCCAGTACTTC
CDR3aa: CASSLGLGGETQYF

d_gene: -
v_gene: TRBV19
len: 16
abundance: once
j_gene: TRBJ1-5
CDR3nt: TGTGCCAGTAGTATAGGCGGGGCAGGGATCGATCAGCCCCAGCATTTT
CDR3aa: CASSIGGAGIDQPQHF

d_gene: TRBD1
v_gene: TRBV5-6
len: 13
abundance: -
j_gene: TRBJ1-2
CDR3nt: TGTGCCAGCATGCTAGGACAGGGATATGGCTACACCTTC
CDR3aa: CASMLGQGYGYTF

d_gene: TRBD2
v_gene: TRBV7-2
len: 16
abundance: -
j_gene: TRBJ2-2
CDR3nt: TGTGCCAGCAGCTTAGGCCCTAGCGGTATCACCGGGGAGCTGTTTTTT
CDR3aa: CASSLGPSGITGELFF

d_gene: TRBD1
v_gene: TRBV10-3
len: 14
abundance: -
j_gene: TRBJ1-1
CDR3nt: TGTGCCATCACCCAAACAGGGGATGGGGATGAAGCTTTCTTT
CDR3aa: CAITQTGDGDEAFF

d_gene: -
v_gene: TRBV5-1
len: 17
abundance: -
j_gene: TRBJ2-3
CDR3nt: TGCGCCAGCAGCTTGGCAGTAGTCCAGGGCCGCACAGATACGCAGTATTTT
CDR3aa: CASSLAVVQGRTDTQYF

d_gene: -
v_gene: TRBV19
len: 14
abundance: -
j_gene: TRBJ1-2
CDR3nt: TGTGCCAGTAGTATACCGGATGGGCAAAGGGGCTACACCTTC
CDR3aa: CASSIPDGQRGYTF

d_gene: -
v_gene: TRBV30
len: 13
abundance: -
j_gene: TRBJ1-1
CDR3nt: TGTGCCTGGACTATTAACCTTAACACTGAAGCTTTCTTT
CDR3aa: CAWTINLNTEAFF

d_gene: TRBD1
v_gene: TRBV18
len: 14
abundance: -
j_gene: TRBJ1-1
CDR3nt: TGTGCCAGCTCACCGGGACAGGGAGCAACTGAAGCTTTCTTT
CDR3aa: CASSPGQGATEAFF

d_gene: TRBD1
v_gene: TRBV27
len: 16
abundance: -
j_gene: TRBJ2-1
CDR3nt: TGTGCCAGCAGTCTTACAGGGGGCAAGCCCTACAATGAGCAGTTCTTC
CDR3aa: CASSLTGGKPYNEQFF

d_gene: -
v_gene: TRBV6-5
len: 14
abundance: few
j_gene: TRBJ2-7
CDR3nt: TGTGCCAGCAGTCCCCCGGGACTCACCTACGAGCAGTACTTC
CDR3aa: CASSPPGLTYEQYF

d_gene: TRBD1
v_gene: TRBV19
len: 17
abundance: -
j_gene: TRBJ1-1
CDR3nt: TGTGCCAGTACCCCCTCATACAGAGACAGGGCCAACACTGAAGCTTTCTTT
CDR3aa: CASTPSYRDRANTEAFF

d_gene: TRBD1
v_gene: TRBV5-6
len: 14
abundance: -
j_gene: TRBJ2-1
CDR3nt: TGTGCCAGCAGCCGACAGGGGTCTTACAATGAGCAGTTCTTC
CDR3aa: CASSRQGSYNEQFF

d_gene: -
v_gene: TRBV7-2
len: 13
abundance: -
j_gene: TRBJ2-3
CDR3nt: TGTGCCAGCAGCTTACTTATTACAGATACGCAGTATTTT
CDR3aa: CASSLLITDTQYF

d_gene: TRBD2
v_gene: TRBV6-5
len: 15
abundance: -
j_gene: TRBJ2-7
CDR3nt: TGTGCCAGCAGTCCTCTAGCGGGAGGAACCTACGAGCAGTACTTC
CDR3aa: CASSPLAGGTYEQYF

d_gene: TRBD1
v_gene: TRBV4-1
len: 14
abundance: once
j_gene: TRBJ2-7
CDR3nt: TGCGCCAGCAGCCTGGGACAGGGGACCTACGAGCAGTACTTC
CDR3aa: CASSLGQGTYEQYF

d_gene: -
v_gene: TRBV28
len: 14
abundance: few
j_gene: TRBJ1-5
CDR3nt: TGTGCCAGCAGTCCGACAGCGGGTAATCAGCCCCAGCATTTT
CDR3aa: CASSPTAGNQPQHF

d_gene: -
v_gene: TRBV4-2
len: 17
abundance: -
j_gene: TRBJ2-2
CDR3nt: TGTGCCAGCAGCCAAGACGGAGGGACTGGGGACACCGGGGAGCTGTTTTTT
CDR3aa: CASSQDGGTGDTGELFF

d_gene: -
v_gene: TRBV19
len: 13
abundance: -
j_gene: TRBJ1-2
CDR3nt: TGTGCCTCAACAACGGGGAGGGATATTGGCTACACCTTC
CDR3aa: CASTTGRDIGYTF

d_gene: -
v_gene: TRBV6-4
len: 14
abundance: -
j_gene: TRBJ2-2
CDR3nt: TGTGCCAGCAGTGACTCCGACAGGACCGGGGAGCTGTTTTTT
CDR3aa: CASSDSDRTGELFF

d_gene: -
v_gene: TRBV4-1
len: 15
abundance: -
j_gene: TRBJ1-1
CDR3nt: TGCGCCAGCAGCCAAGCGGGGGGGGCGCGGACTGAAGCTTTCTTT
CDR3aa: CASSQAGGARTEAFF

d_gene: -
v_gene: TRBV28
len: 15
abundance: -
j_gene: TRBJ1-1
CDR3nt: TGTGCCAGCAGAACTCCAGGGGCGATGAACACTGAAGCTTTCTTT
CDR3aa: CASRTPGAMNTEAFF

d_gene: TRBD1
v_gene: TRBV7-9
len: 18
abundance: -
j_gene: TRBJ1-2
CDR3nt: TGTGCCAGCAGCTCCGGGACAGGGGGACGAAGGGGCGACTATGGCTACACCTTC
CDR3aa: CASSSGTGGRRGDYGYTF

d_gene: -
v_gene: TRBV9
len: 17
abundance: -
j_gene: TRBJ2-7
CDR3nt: TGTGCCAGCAGCGTAGGCATAGCAACAGGAAAAGACTACGAGCAGTACTTC
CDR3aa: CASSVGIATGKDYEQYF

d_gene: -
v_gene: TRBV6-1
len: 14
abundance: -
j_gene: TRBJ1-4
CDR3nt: TGTGCCAGCAGTCCCAATACCAGGGGTGAAAAACTGTTTTTT
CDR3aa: CASSPNTRGEKLFF

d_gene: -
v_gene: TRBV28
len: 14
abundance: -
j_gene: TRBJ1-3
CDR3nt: TGTGCCAGCACCTTTTCCCGCTCTGGAAACACCATATATTTT
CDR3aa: CASTFSRSGNTIYF

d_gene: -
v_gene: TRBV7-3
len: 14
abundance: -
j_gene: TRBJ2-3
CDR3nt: TGTGCCAGCAGCCTCGGGACTAGCACAGATACGCAGTATTTT
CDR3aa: CASSLGTSTDTQYF

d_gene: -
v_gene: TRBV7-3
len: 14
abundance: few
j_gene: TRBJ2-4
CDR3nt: TGTGCCAGCAGCTTAGGTGGCCCCGGGGACATTCAGTACTTC
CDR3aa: CASSLGGPGDIQYF

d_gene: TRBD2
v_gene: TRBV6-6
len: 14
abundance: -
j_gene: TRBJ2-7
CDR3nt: TGTGCCAGCACCTATACTAGCGGGGTTTACGAGCAGTACTTC
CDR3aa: CASTYTSGVYEQYF

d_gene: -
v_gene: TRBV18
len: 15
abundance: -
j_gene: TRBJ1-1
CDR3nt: TGTGCCAGCTCACCATCACTCGGGAGAGGCACTGAAGCTTTCTTT
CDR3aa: CASSPSLGRGTEAFF

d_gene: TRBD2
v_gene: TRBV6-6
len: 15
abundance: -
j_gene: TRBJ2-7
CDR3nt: TGTGCCAGCAGTTACGGGCTAGCGGGGAACTACGAGCAGTACTTC
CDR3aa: CASSYGLAGNYEQYF

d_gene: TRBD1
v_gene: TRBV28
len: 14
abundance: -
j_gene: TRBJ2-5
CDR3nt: TGTGCCAGCAAACTGGGACAGGGAGGATCTGAGCAGTACTTC
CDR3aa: CASKLGQGGSEQYF

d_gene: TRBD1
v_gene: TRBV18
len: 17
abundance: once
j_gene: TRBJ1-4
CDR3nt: TGTGCCAGCTCACCGATGCCCAGACAGGGTTGGGGTGAAAAACTGTTTTTT
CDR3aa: CASSPMPRQGWGEKLFF

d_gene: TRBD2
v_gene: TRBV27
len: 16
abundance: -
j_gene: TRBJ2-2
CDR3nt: TGTGCCAGCAGTCAGACTAGCGGGAGCACGGGCGGGGAGCTGTTTTTT
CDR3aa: CASSQTSGSTGGELFF

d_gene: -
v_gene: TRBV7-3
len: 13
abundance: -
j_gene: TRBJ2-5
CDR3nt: TGTGCCAGCAGCTCCCTTCACCGGGAGACCCAGTACTTC
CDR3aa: CASSSLHRETQYF

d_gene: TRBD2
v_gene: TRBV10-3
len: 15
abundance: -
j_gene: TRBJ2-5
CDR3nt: TGTGCCATCAGTCGACTAGCGGGAGTCCAAGAGACCCAGTACTTC
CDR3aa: CAISRLAGVQETQYF

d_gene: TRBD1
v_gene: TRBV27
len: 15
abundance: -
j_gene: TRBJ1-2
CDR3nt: TGTGCCAGCAGTTACCGGACAGGGGCGATCTATGGCTACACCTTC
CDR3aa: CASSYRTGAIYGYTF

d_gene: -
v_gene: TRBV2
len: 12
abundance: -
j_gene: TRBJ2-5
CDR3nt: TGTGCCAGCCGGGGGACTGGAGAGACCCAGTACTTC
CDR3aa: CASRGTGETQYF

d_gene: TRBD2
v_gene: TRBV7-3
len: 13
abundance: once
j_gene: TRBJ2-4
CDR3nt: TGTGCCAGCAGCTTAAGCGGGAGCGACATTCAGTACTTC
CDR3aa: CASSLSGSDIQYF

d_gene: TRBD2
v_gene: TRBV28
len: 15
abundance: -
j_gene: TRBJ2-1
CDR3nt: TGTGCCAGCAGTATCCTAGCGGGAGCCCACAATGAGCAGTTCTTC
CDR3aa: CASSILAGAHNEQFF

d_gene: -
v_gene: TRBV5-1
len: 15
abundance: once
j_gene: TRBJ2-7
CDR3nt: TGCGCCAGCAGCTTGGCCATCGGTGATTCCTACGAGCAGTACTTC
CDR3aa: CASSLAIGDSYEQYF

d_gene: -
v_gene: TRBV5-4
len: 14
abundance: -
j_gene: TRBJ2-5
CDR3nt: TGTGCCAGCCGGGGGTGGGGGTCCCAAGAGACCCAGTACTTC
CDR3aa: CASRGWGSQETQYF

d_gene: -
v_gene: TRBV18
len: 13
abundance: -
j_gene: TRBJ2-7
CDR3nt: TGTGCCAGCTCACCAGTCGGGGTTTACGAGCAGTACTTC
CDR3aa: CASSPVGVYEQYF

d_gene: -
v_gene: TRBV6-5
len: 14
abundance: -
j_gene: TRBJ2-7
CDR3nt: TGTGCCAGCAGCAAACAATTTGTCAGTGCCGAGCAGTACTTC
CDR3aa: CASSKQFVSAEQYF

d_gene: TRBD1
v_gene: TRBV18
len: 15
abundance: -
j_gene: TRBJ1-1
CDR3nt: TGTGCCAGCTCACCTCCGACAGGGGGGAACACTGAAGCTTTCTTT
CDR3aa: CASSPPTGGNTEAFF

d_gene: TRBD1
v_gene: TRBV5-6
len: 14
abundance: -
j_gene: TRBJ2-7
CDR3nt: TGTGCCAGCAGCACTCCGGGACAGGGAGACGAGCAGTACTTC
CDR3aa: CASSTPGQGDEQYF

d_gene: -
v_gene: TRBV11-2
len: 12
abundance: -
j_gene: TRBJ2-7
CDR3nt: TGTGCCAGCAGCTTATCAACTACCGAGCAGTACTTC
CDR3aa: CASSLSTTEQYF

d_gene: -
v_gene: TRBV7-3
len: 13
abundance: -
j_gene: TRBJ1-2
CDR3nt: TGTGCCAGCAGCTTAGGGAGGGGTGATGGCTACACCTTC
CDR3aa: CASSLGRGDGYTF

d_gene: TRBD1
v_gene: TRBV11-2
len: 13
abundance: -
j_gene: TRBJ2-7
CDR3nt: TGTGCCAGCAGCTCTACAGGGGGCGCTGGGCAGTACTTC
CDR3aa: CASSSTGGAGQYF

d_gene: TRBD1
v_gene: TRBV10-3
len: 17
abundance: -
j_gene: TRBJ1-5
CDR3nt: TGTGCCATCAGTGAGTCAGTGGTGGGACAGTCCGATCAGCCCCAGCATTTT
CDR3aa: CAISESVVGQSDQPQHF

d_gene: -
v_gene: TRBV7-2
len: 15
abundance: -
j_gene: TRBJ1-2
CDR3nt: TGTGCCAGCAGCTTAGCCCGGACAGCTAACTATGGCTACACCTTC
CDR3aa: CASSLARTANYGYTF

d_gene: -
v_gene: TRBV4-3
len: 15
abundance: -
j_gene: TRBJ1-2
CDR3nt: TGCGCCAGCAGCCAAGAATGGGCACAAACCTATGGCTACACCTTC
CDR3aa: CASSQEWAQTYGYTF